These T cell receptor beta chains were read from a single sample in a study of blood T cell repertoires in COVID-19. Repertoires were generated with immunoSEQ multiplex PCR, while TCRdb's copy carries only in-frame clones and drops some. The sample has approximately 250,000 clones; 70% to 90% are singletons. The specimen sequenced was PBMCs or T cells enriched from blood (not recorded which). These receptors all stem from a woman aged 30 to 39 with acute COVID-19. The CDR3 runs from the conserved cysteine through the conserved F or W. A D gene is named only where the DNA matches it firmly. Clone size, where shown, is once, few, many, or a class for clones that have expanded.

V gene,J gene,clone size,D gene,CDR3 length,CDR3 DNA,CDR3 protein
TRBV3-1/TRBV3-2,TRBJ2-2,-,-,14,TGTGCCAGCAGTCAGCGGAGTGGTCCCGGGGAGCTGTTTTTT,CASSQRSGPGELFF
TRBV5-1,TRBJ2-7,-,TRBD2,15,TGCGCCAGCAGCTTAGGGACTAGCGTCTCCTACGAGCAGTACTTC,CASSLGTSVSYEQYF
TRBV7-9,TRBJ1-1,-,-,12,TGTGCCAGCAGCTTTATCTCCACTGAAGCTTTCTTT,CASSFISTEAFF
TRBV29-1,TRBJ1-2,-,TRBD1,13,TGCAGCGTTGCAGGGGGCCAGAACTATGGCTACACCTTC,CSVAGGQNYGYTF
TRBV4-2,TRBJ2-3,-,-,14,TGTGCCAGCAGCGGGGGGTTAAGTGCAGATACGCAGTATTTT,CASSGGLSADTQYF
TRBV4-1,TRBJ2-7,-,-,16,TGCGCCAGCAGCCAAGACGGGGTCAAGTCCTCCTACGAGCAGTACTTC,CASSQDGVKSSYEQYF
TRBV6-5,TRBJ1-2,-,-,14,TGTGCCAGCAGACTCGGGACTCAGGGCTATGGCTACACCTTC,CASRLGTQGYGYTF
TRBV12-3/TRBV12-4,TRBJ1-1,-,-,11,TGTGCCAGCAGACAAAACAGTGAAGCTTTCTTT,CASRQNSEAFF
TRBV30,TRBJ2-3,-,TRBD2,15,TGTGCCTGGACCGCCGGGCTAGCGGGTACAGATACGCAGTATTTT,CAWTAGLAGTDTQYF
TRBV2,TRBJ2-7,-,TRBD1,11,TGTGCCATCGGGACAGCCTACGAGCAGTACTTC,CAIGTAYEQYF
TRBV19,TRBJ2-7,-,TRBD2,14,TGTGCCAGTACCGCGACTAGCGGGAGTTACGAGCAGTACTTC,CASTATSGSYEQYF
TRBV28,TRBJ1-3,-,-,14,TGTGCCAGCAGTTCCAGGGACTCTGGAAACACCATATATTTT,CASSSRDSGNTIYF
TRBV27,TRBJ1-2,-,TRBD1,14,TGTGCCAGCAGTTTACACAGGGGGCCGGATGGCTACACCTTC,CASSLHRGPDGYTF
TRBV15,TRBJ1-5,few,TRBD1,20,TGTGCCACCAGCAGAGGAGGGGTATGGGGACAGGGGAAGTACAATCAGCCCCAGCATTTT,CATSRGGVWGQGKYNQPQHF
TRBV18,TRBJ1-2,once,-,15,TGTGCCAGCTCACCACCGGTTGGACAGAACTATGGCTACACCTTC,CASSPPVGQNYGYTF
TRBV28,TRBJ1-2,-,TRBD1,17,TGTGCCAGCAGTTTTCCGGGACAGGGGGCGTCTGGCTATGGCTACACCTTC,CASSFPGQGASGYGYTF
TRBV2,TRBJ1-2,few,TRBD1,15,TGTGCCAGCAGCCGAGATGACAGGGGGCCCGGTGGCTACACCTTC,CASSRDDRGPGGYTF
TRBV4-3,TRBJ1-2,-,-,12,TGCGCCAGCAGCCAACAGGGGTATGGCTACACCTTC,CASSQQGYGYTF
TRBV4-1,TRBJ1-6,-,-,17,TGCGCCAGCAGCCAACGTGTAGGGAGCTCCTATAATTCACCCCTCCACTTT,CASSQRVGSSYNSPLHF
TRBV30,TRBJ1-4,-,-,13,TGTGCCTGGAGAACAGGGAAGAATGAAAAACTGTTTTTT,CAWRTGKNEKLFF
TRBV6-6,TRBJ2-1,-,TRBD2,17,TGTGCCAGCAGTCCCCCCGGACTAGCGGGAGTGTTTCCTGAGCAGTTCTTC,CASSPPGLAGVFPEQFF
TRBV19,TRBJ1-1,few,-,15,TGTGCCAGTAGTACTCAGACGGACAGGAACACTGAAGCTTTCTTT,CASSTQTDRNTEAFF
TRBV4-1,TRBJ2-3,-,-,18,TGCGCCAGCAGCCAGGAACCGGCCCCCCGGGTTGTCACAGATACGCAGTATTTT,CASSQEPAPRVVTDTQYF
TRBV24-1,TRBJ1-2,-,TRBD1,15,TGTGCCACCAGTGACTACAGGGGCGCTACCTATGGCTACACCTTC,CATSDYRGATYGYTF
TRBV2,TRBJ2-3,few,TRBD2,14,TGTGCCAGCGTCGTAGGGGCGGGAGGAGATACGCAGTATTTT,CASVVGAGGDTQYF
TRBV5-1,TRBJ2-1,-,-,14,TGCGCCAGCTCAGGGGAAATTTCGGACAATGAGCAGTTCTTC,CASSGEISDNEQFF
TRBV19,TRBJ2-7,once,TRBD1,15,TGTGCCAGTACCCTGACAGGGTCGGGAATCTACGAGCAGTACTTC,CASTLTGSGIYEQYF
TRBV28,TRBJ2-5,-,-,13,TGTGCCAGCAGCACTATGAGTACGGAGACCCAGTACTTC,CASSTMSTETQYF
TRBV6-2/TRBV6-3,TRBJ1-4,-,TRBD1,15,TGTGCCAGCAGCGAGTACAGGGGACCGAATGAAAAACTGTTTTTT,CASSEYRGPNEKLFF
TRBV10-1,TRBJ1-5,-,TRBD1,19,TGCGCCAGCACTCATCACCGGGACAGGGGGCCGATGAGCAATCAGCCCCAGCATTTT,CASTHHRDRGPMSNQPQHF
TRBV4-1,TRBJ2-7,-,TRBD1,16,TGCGCCAGCAGCCAAACACCGGGACAGGGGATCCACGAGCAGTACTTC,CASSQTPGQGIHEQYF
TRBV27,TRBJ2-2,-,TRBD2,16,TGTGCCAGCAGTTTATCCCGGACTAGCGACACCGGGGAGCTGTTTTTT,CASSLSRTSDTGELFF
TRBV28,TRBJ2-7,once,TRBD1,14,TGTGCCAGCAGTTCGGGACAGGGGGCCTACGAGCAGTACTTC,CASSSGQGAYEQYF
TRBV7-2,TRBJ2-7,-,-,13,TGTGCCTCAGAACCAGGGGGGTCCTACGAGCAGTACTTC,CASEPGGSYEQYF
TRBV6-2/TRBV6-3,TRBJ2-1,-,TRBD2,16,TGTGCCAGCAGTTCGAAAGGACTAGCGGGACCCAATGAGCAGTTCTTC,CASSSKGLAGPNEQFF
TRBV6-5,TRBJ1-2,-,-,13,TGTGCTAGCAGTTATGGGGGCCACTATGGCTACACCTTC,CASSYGGHYGYTF
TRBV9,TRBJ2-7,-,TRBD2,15,TGTGCCAGCAGCGCCGGGACTAGCGGAGCCTACGAGCAGTACTTC,CASSAGTSGAYEQYF
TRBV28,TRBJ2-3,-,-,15,TGTGCCAGCAGTTTAACGCAGGGAAGCACAGATACGCAGTATTTT,CASSLTQGSTDTQYF
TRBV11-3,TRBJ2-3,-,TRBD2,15,TGTGCCAGCAGCCCATCGGGACTAGGCACAGATACGCAGTATTTT,CASSPSGLGTDTQYF
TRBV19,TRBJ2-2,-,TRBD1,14,TGTGCCAGTAGTTTACAGGGGTGGGCCGGGGAGCTGTTTTTT,CASSLQGWAGELFF
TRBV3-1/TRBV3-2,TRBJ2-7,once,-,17,TGTGCCAGCAGCCAAGATTATGGGGGAGGAAACTCCTACGAGCAGTACTTC,CASSQDYGGGNSYEQYF
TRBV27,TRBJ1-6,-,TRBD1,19,TGTGCCAGCAGTTTAGGGACAGGGTCTTTAAGCTCCTATAATTCACCCCTCCACTTT,CASSLGTGSLSSYNSPLHF
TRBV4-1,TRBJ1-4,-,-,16,TGCGCCAGCAGCCAGTCCCGGGGGGGGCTGATTGAAAAACTGTTTTTT,CASSQSRGGLIEKLFF
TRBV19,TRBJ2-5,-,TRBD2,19,TGTGCCAGTAGTATACATTCCGGGACTAGCGGTTCCGAGACAGAGACCCAGTACTTC,CASSIHSGTSGSETETQYF
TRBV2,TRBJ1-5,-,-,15,TGTGCCAGCAGTCGACGGGTAATCGGCAATCAGCCCCAGCATTTT,CASSRRVIGNQPQHF
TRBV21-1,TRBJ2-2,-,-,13,TGTGCCAGCAGGTACAGGGTATCGGGGGAGCTGTTTTTT,CASRYRVSGELFF
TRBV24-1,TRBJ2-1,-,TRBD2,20,TGTGCCACCAGTGATAACTTAGCGGGTAAAGCCCTTAGCTCCTACAATGAGCAGTTCTTC,CATSDNLAGKALSSYNEQFF
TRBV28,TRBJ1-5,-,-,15,TGTGCCAGCACTCGGACAGTTAATAGCAATCAGCCCCAGCATTTT,CASTRTVNSNQPQHF
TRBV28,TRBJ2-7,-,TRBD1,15,TGTGCCAGCAGACCTCACGGACAGGGGAAGTGGGAGCAGTACTTC,CASRPHGQGKWEQYF
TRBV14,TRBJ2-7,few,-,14,TGTGCCAGCAGCCCCATACGAGATATCGGCGAGCAGTACTTC,CASSPIRDIGEQYF